This TCR beta chain was identified during a study of regulatory T cells in long-lasting Graves disease. Library construction for TCR beta used iRepertoire HTBI primers and Arm-PCR of CDR3 regions. In TCRdb, the multiplex PCR reads were re-called with MiXCR into one record per CDR3 protein. Of hundreds of thousands of distinct CDR3 sequences in the sample, approximately 16% were seen once. Germline V lookup: CDR1 SGHVS, CDR2 FNYEAQ. The CDR3 has 15 residues. Whole-study findings and limits: Having only a small sample size may have limited accuracy. It was in persistent disease that TRBV28, TRBJ1-2 and TRBJ2-5 were favored.

Time point given: newly diagnosed GD, antithyroid drugs for less than 3 months. PBMCs were the source of the RNA used for TCR sequencing. For this clonotype: Its antigen is not known. One junction end disagrees with the germline gene, perhaps due to a read error.

A further study also used this sample, focusing on T cells in Graves' hyperthyroidism and ophthalmopathy. In that study: An absence of ophthalmopathy progression within 18 months meant stable Graves' hyperthyroidism. For the diagnoses, clinical symptoms, serum thyroxine and TRAb, thyroid ultrasound and orbital computed tomography were used.

The sample consisted of peripheral blood mononuclear cells (PBMCs), taken at new diagnosis, from a patient treated with antithyroid drugs. The clonotype originates from a woman aged 35-60 years with Graves disease. This chain links TRBV7-6 with TRBJ2-5; a weak D match, TRBD1 (8 bases). This CDR3 is CASSYGQGGGETQYF. The CDR3, as DNA: TGTGCTAGCAGCTACGGACAGGGCGGGGGAGAGACCCAGTACTTC.